This TCR beta chain came from a study of blood T cell repertoires in COVID-19. Study-level background: Specimens from acute and convalescent COVID-19 originated in the United States, Italy and Spain.

Libraries were prepared by immunoSEQ multiplex PCR; TCRdb keeps only in-frame clonotypes and omits some of them. Among approximately 31,000 clones, around 85% were seen once, and the ten largest hold about 5.9%. J was trimmed by 7 bases and V by 1 base; bases with no gene match: 5. The V gene's germline CDR1 is SGHRS and CDR2 YFSETQ. The CDR3 length is 15 residues. The source material was peripheral blood. The receptor's source is a woman aged 80 or over with active or convalescent COVID-19. The chain recombines TRBV5-1 with TRBJ1-6, with TRBD1 identical over 7 bases. In DNA, the CDR3 is TGCGCCAGCAGCTTGCAGGGGGTAAAGAATTCACCCCTCCACTTT. Protein product: CASSLQGVKNSPLHF. The whole variable domain, remainder taken from reference TRBV5-1 and TRBJ1-6, is KAGVTQTPRYLIKTRGQQVTLSCSPISGHRSVSWYQQTPGQGLQFLFEYFSETQRNKGNFPGRFSGRQFSNSRSEMNVSTLELGDSALYLCASSLQGVKNSPLHFGNGTRLTVT.